A single sample is the source of the 5 T cell receptor beta chains below, sequenced in a study of Ad26.COV2.S vaccination and SARS-CoV-2 variants. Specified treatment: around 19 received Ad26.COV2.S at low or high dose, single or two shots; roughly five received placebo; per-sample allocation not given. Sampling was done on day 63 after the first vaccine or placebo injection. This table comes from immunoSEQ multiplex PCR, and its TCRdb copy is limited to in-frame clones, with some not included. The sample yields hundreds of thousands of clones, about 88% seen once. Sequencing was performed on peripheral blood, taken in a trial of Ad26.COV2.S vaccine versus placebo. These receptors were collected from a person aged 18-60 years who received the Ad26.COV2.S COVID-19 vaccine or a placebo.

Only one count was recorded for this clone. The chain employs TRBV2 and TRBJ2-7, with 7 nucleotides matching TRBD1. The CDR3 is 13 amino acids. Germline values: CDR1 SNHLY, CDR2 FYNNEI. CDR3 amino acids: CASSEAPIGAGGV. DNA for the CDR3: TGTGCCAGCAGTGAAGCCCCCATTGGTGCAGGGGGCGTC.

This chain links TRBV7-3 with TRBJ1-2; TRBD1 matches 7 bases. Trimming removed 5 bases from V and 4 bases from J; junction bases left unmatched: 7. This CDR3 is built from 14 residues. CDR1 is SGHTA and CDR2 is FQGTGA in the germline V gene. CDR3: CASSRDRAGYGYTF. CDR3 nucleotides: TGTGCCAGCAGCCGCGACAGGGCGGGCTATGGCTACACCTTC.

The V gene is TRBV11-1, the J gene TRBJ2-1; D is uncertain. The ends were cut back, 1 base at V and 3 bases at J, with 7 bases in the middle. CDR1 SGHAT and CDR2 FQDESV come from the germline V gene (reference sequence). This CDR3 spans 14 amino acids. This CDR3 is CASSLVGVYNEQFF. The CDR3 coding sequence is TGTGCCAGCAGCTTAGTCGGAGTCTACAATGAGCAGTTCTTC.

This chain joins TRBV28 and TRBJ2-6, with a possible D match to TRBD1 (6 bases). V was shortened by 7 bases and J by 0 bases, with 13 bases between the two germline ends. The germline V gene encodes CDR1 MDHEN and CDR2 SYDVKM. The CDR3 is made up of 16 amino acids. The CDR3 region has the DNA TGTGCCAGCACTCTAGGGGGTACCTCTGGGGCCAACGTCCTGACTTTC. This translates into CASTLGGTSGANVLTF. Supplemented by reference TRBV28 and TRBJ2-6, the full variable domain reads DVKVTQSSRYLVKRTGEKVFLECVQDMDHENMFWYRQDPGLGLRLIYFSYDVKMKEKGDIPEGYSVSREKKERFSLILESASTNQTSMYLCASTLGGTSGANVLTFGAGSRLTVL.

This clone appeared a single time. The V gene is TRBV4-3, the J gene TRBJ1-2; 10 bases map to TRBD1. V lost 3 bases and J lost 5; bases outside the gene matches: 3. The germline V gene has CDR1 LGHNA and CDR2 YSLEER. This CDR3 has 14 residues. CDR3 sequence (DNA): TGCGCCAGCAGCCACGGACAGGGGGAGTATGGCTACACCTTC. Protein sequence: CASSHGQGEYGYTF.